This TCR beta chain was recorded in a study of cytomegalovirus exposure and HLA in healthy donors. The V end lost 4 bases, the J end lost 3 bases, and 6 bases lay between the germline ends. Germline V lookup: CDR1 LGHNA, CDR2 YNFKEQ. The CDR3 runs to 13 residues. This clone has a single count. What it recognizes is unknown. Overall study results and limits: In a later analysis, HLA-C alleles had the fewest associated TCRs, DRB1 alleles the most. The study labeled more than 150 TCR beta chains cytomegalovirus-associated.

Primers: 60 Vbeta forward and 13 Jbeta reverse. TCRdb keeps only in-frame clones here, not all; method: immunoSEQ multiplex PCR. The data hold more than 95,000 clones, with just under 80% observed a single time. The sequence was collected from a male donor in good health and CMV-seronegative. Sequencing was done on a sample of PBMCs. J is TRBJ2-2 and V is TRBV4-2, with no clear D. CDR3 nucleotide sequence: TGTGCCAGCAGCCCGCGAGACACCGGGGAGCTGTTTTTT. It encodes CASSPRDTGELFF.